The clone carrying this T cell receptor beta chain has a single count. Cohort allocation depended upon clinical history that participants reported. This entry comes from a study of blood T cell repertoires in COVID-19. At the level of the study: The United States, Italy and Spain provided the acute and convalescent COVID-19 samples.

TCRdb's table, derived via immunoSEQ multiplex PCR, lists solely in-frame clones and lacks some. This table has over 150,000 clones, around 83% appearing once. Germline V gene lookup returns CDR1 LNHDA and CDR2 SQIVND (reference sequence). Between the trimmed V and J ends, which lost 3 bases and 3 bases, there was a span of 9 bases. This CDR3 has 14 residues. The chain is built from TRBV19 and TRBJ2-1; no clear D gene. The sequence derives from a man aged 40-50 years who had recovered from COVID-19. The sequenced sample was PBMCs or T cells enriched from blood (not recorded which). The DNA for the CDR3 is TGTGCCAGTAGTATGTACAGAGACTACAATGAGCAGTTCTTC. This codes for CASSMYRDYNEQFF.